This is a list of T cell receptor beta chains from one sample in a study of blood T cells in healthy people across ages. TCRdb reprocessed the 5' RACE reads via MiXCR and lists one record per CDR3 protein. Among 700,000 to 850,000 distinct CDR3 sequences listed, 36% were seen once. The sample comprised blood. Every receptor here comes from a young man in good health. Both conserved end residues are part of each CDR3. The D gene is left open where the match is weak. Where a row states a size, it is once, few, many or the class of an expanded clone; other rows omit it.

TRBV28	15	TRBJ1-2	TRBD1	many	TGTGCCAGCAGTGGACAGGGGGACGGAAACTATGGCTACACCTTC	CASSGQGDGNYGYTF
TRBV5-1	14	TRBJ1-1	.	.	TGCGCCAGCAGCCCTGTACAGGGAGGGACTGAAGCTTTCTTT	CASSPVQGGTEAFF
TRBV20-1	14	TRBJ2-7	TRBD1	.	TGCAGTGCTCATCCGGGACAGGGCTACAATGAGCAGTACTTC	CSAHPGQGYNEQYF
TRBV12-3/TRBV12-4	15	TRBJ1-1	.	.	TGTGCCAGCAGTCCACCGGGACAAACGAACACTGAAGCTTTCTTT	CASSPPGQTNTEAFF
TRBV20-1	15	TRBJ2-5	TRBD2	.	TGCAGTGCTAATAAACTAGCGTCGGAGGCTAATGAGCAGTACTTC	CSANKLASEANEQYF
TRBV12-3/TRBV12-4	13	TRBJ1-5	.	few	TGTGCCAGCAGTCCCCAAACAGGGCAGCCCCAGCATTTT	CASSPQTGQPQHF
TRBV7-3	16	TRBJ2-3	TRBD2	many	TGTGCCAGCAGCTTAGGGGCTAGCGGGACCACAGATACGCAGTATTTT	CASSLGASGTTDTQYF
TRBV2	15	TRBJ1-5	TRBD1	few	TGTGCCAGCAGTGAAAGGGGACAGAACAATCAGCCCCAGCATTTT	CASSERGQNNQPQHF
TRBV12-3/TRBV12-4	11	TRBJ2-3	.	once	TGCGTCAGCAGTTTATGGGGGATCAGGTATTTT	CVSSLWGIRYF
TRBV25-1	14	TRBJ1-1	.	few	TGTGCCAGCAGTGGTAGGGGGGTGGGGACTGAAGCTTTCTTT	CASSGRGVGTEAFF
TRBV6-5	14	TRBJ2-3	.	few	TGTGCCAGCAGTTACTCAGGGGAAACAGATACGCAGTATTTT	CASSYSGETDTQYF
TRBV4-3	14	TRBJ2-5	.	.	TGCGCCAGCAGCCTTAGTAGGGTCGAAGAGACCCAGTACTTC	CASSLSRVEETQYF
TRBV7-9	16	TRBJ1-2	.	few	TGTGCCAGCAGCTTAGCGAGGAGAAGGCTAGTCTATGGCTACACCTTC	CASSLARRRLVYGYTF
TRBV4-1	16	TRBJ2-7	.	.	TGCGCCAGCAGCCAAGTAATTAACAGCCTAGGGTACGAGCAGTACTTC	CASSQVINSLGYEQYF
TRBV7-3	17	TRBJ1-1	.	.	TGTGCCAGCAGCTCCTCAGGGCCCCACCGGATGAACACTGAAGCTTTCTTT	CASSSSGPHRMNTEAFF
TRBV11-3	17	TRBJ2-2	.	.	TGTGCCAGCAGCTTAGACAGGGATGGTGATAGGACCGGGGAGCTGTTTTTT	CASSLDRDGDRTGELFF
TRBV6-6	14	TRBJ1-1	.	few	TGTGCCAGCAGTTACTCGGGGGGCTACACTGAAGCTTTCTTT	CASSYSGGYTEAFF
TRBV7-2	15	TRBJ2-1	TRBD2	.	TGTGCCAGCAGCATCAGCGGGAGGTCCTACAATGAGCAGTTCTTC	CASSISGRSYNEQFF
TRBV20-1	14	TRBJ2-7	.	many	TGCAGTGCTCATGAATTGGAGGGCTCCTACGAGCAGTACTTC	CSAHELEGSYEQYF
TRBV20-1	13	TRBJ1-1	.	few	TGCAGTGCTCGCATACCGGGGGGCACTGAAGCTTTCTTT	CSARIPGGTEAFF
TRBV18	14	TRBJ1-2	.	few	TGTGCCAGCTCCTCCTTGGCCGTTGACTATGGCTACACCTTC	CASSSLAVDYGYTF
TRBV12-3/TRBV12-4	12	TRBJ2-3	.	many	TGTGCCAGCAGTTTCCCTGGAAATACGCAGTATTTT	CASSFPGNTQYF
TRBV19	14	TRBJ1-2	TRBD1	.	TGTGCCAGTAGCGGGACAGGGGGCGATGGTGGCTACACCTTC	CASSGTGGDGGYTF
TRBV3-1	15	TRBJ2-7	.	.	TGTGCCAGCAGCCAAGGGATGGGTGCCCCCTACGAGCAGTACTTC	CASSQGMGAPYEQYF
TRBV25-1	14	TRBJ1-5	.	few	TGTGCCAGCAGCCCTCTAGGGGCGAGGCAGCCCCAGCATTTT	CASSPLGARQPQHF
TRBV7-2	15	TRBJ2-1	TRBD1	.	TGTGCCAGCAGCTTATGGGACAGGGACGGGGATGAGCAGTTCTTC	CASSLWDRDGDEQFF
TRBV12-3/TRBV12-4	11	TRBJ2-5	.	many	TGTGCCAGCATGGCGGGTGAGACCCAGTACTTC	CASMAGETQYF
TRBV7-6	15	TRBJ1-4	TRBD1	few	TGTGCCAGCAGCTTAGGGACAGGGGGAGGAGGAAAACTGTTTTTT	CASSLGTGGGGKLFF
TRBV20-1	19	TRBJ2-2	TRBD1	.	TGCAGTGCTAGCGTCCCCAAGGGCTCCGGGACAGGGGGCTCCGGGGAGCTGTTTTTT	CSASVPKGSGTGGSGELFF
TRBV12-3/TRBV12-4	14	TRBJ1-1	.	.	TGTGCCAGCAGTTTACTGCAGGGATCCACTGAAGCTTTCTTT	CASSLLQGSTEAFF
TRBV10-3	13	TRBJ1-5	TRBD1	.	TGTGCCACCGCAACAGGGGACAATCAGCCCCAGCATTTT	CATATGDNQPQHF
TRBV20-1	15	TRBJ2-5	TRBD2	.	TGCAGTGCTAGAGACGGAGCGGGAATCCAAGAGACCCAGTACTTC	CSARDGAGIQETQYF
TRBV20-1	15	TRBJ2-7	.	few	TGCAGTGCCTATTACCCGGGGAGGACCTACAATGAGCAGTACTTC	CSAYYPGRTYNEQYF
TRBV12-3/TRBV12-4	16	TRBJ2-5	TRBD2	.	TGTGCCAGCAGCCAAGGACTAGCGGGGGGCAAGGAGACCCAGTACTTC	CASSQGLAGGKETQYF
TRBV12-3/TRBV12-4	14	TRBJ1-2	.	few	TGTGCCAGCAGCCCATCAGGGACTTTCAATGGCTACACCTTC	CASSPSGTFNGYTF
TRBV9	12	TRBJ2-1	.	.	TGTGCCAGCTCGGGTGGGAGTAATGAGCAGTTCTTC	CASSGGSNEQFF
TRBV7-9	16	TRBJ2-2	.	few	TGTGCCAGCAGTGTTCACCCCGGGCCTAACACCGGGGAGCTGTTTTTT	CASSVHPGPNTGELFF
TRBV18	15	TRBJ2-5	TRBD1	few	TGTGCCAGCTCACTCATGGACAGGGGGCAAGAGACCCAGTACTTC	CASSLMDRGQETQYF
TRBV20-1	14	TRBJ1-4	.	.	TGCAGTGCTGGCTCGGATGTGCGGGGGGAAAAACTGTTTTTT	CSAGSDVRGEKLFF
TRBV7-9	14	TRBJ1-2	.	many	TGTGCCAGCAGCCCAGCGCTGACTGGCTATGGCTACACCTTC	CASSPALTGYGYTF
TRBV20-1	14	TRBJ1-5	.	few	TGCAGTGCCAAGACACCGTATAGCAATCAGCCCCAGCATTTT	CSAKTPYSNQPQHF
TRBV7-3	14	TRBJ2-7	.	.	TGTGCCAGCAGCCCACGTGGGGGGTTCAATGAGCAGTACTTC	CASSPRGGFNEQYF
TRBV7-8	17	TRBJ2-4	.	.	TGTGCCAGCAGCTCCAGTGCGACAAGTCTAGCCAAAAGCATTCAGTACTTC	CASSSSATSLAKSIQYF
TRBV7-2	16	TRBJ2-1	.	.	TGTGCCAGCAGCTTTTTTTCAGGGAGCTCCTACAATGAGCAGTTCTTC	CASSFFSGSSYNEQFF
TRBV2	15	TRBJ1-5	TRBD1	few	TGTGCCAGCGCAGGGGGCGCGCCGGTAGGTCAGCCCCAGCATTTT	CASAGGAPVGQPQHF
TRBV29-1	13	TRBJ2-5	TRBD2	.	TGCAGCGGAGGCGGGGGGCTCCAAGAGACCCAGTACTTC	CSGGGGLQETQYF